This TCR beta chain was sequenced during a study of T cell responses to AZD1222 COVID-19 vaccine. About this clone itself: Antigen unknown.

Germline loops: CDR1 LGHDT, CDR2 YNNKEL (reference sequence). V was trimmed by 0 bases and J by 7 bases, leaving 7 bases between them. The CDR3 is 14 residues long. Study results and limitations: AZD1222 recipients seropositive at baseline numbered only six or seven. Repertoire samples came only from after the peak T cell response. Two AZD1222 doses significantly raised spike-specific TCR breadth and depth over controls.

Method: immunoSEQ multiplex PCR; TCRdb's copy keeps in-frame clones and lacks some. The data hold 150,000 to 200,000 clones, with approximately 94% observed a single time. The rearrangement joins TRBV3-1 (or the pseudogene TRBV3-2) to TRBJ1-6, with D perhaps matching TRBD1 (5 bases). The sequenced sample was peripheral blood, obtained 28 days after the second AZD1222 dose. The sequence derives from an adult who received the AZD1222 COVID-19 vaccine. The chain's CDR3 is CASSQDRQNSPLHF. In DNA form, the CDR3 reads TGTGCCAGCAGCCAAGATCGACAGAATTCACCCCTCCACTTT.